This paragraph covers one T cell receptor beta chain sequence. What antigen it recognizes has not been identified. Base qualities were left out, and no much larger clone turns up one base away. Whole blood was collected in K2EDTA tubes by collaborating institutions according to the institutions' own protocols. For TCRbeta analysis, collaborators shipped samples as frozen whole blood, isolated PBMCs, or DNA extracted from either of those sample types. TCRbeta CDR3 regions were amplified from genomic DNA by means of the immunoSEQ Assay, a bias-controlled multiplex PCR. In the paper's pipeline: Nucleated cell counts per sample were estimated from amplification of reference gene primers within the assay. Sequence reads were collapsed and filtered to measure the absolute abundance of every unique TCRbeta CDR3 rearrangement. For each sample, productive Simpson clonality was calculated as the square root of Simpson's diversity index across productive rearrangements. The clones in this table, taken by TCRdb from immuneACCESS, are in-frame only. Not every clone is retained; where verified, under half of the shortfall comes from an unresolved V gene, and the cause of the rest is unknown. That table supplies the V and J calls and clone size; D and trimming were determined from the DNA. The sample table records 200,000 to 300,000 clones; roughly four fifths of these occur just once. The ten largest make up under 2% of the sample.

These data originate in a study of blood T cell repertoires in COVID-19 (dated by TCRdb to the early 2020s). About the investigation overall: Collaborator samples came from the United States, Italy and Spain and covered acute and convalescent phases of COVID-19. The samples were drawn from two sources: the first 160 participants of the ongoing ImmuneRACE study, and fewer than 1,500 subjects contributed by 6 global collaborators. Where HLA class I and class II types were available, the types were taken from metadata supplied by the sample provider, not from assay-based typing. The prospective study material was composed of cDNA or gDNA derived from T cells, B-cell-depleted T cells, or PBMCs. Subjects who had been exposed to COVID-19, were actively infected with it, or had recovered from it provided the deeply sampled blood TCRbeta repertoires that made up the dataset. A freely available public database, intended as a resource for researchers studying the immune response to SARS-CoV-2, is where the repertoires were released. The sample metadata nearly always contained a de-identified subject ID, COVID-19 status, age in years and sex. Points the paper makes about the study in general: The quantity of clinical and demographic metadata differed by source and by participant and was supplied without curation.

V loses 6 bases of germline sequence and J loses 5 bases, and the interval between the two ends is 22 bases. Its CDR3 holds 16 amino acids, cysteine through phenylalanine. Only CDR3 DNA remains: 48 bases, in frame from the first base. CDR1 and CDR2, looked up from the germline V gene (reference sequence), are MNHEY and SMNVEV. This chain joins TRBV27 to TRBJ1-2; perhaps TRBD1 is the D gene, with 6 bases matching. The receptor's source is a woman over 75 with acute or convalescent COVID-19. Material: peripheral blood. The DNA sequence follows: TGTGCCAGCAGCCCTCTAGACAGGCTAAAGGGGTATGGCTACACCTTC. This encodes CASSPLDRLKGYGYTF.